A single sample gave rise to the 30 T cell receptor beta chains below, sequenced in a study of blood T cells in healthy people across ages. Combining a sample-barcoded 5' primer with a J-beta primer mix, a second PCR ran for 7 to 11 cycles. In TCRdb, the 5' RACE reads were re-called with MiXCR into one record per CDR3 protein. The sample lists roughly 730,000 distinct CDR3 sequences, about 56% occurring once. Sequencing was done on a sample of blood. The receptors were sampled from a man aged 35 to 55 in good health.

The CDR3 bases are TGCGCCAGCAGCTTGGCCTTGGCGTCCTCTGGAAACACCATATATTTT. Translating gives CASSLALASSGNTIYF. V usage is TRBV5-1 and J usage is TRBJ1-3; no firm D call. The V gene lost 0 bases and the J gene lost 0 bases, with 10 bases spanning the gap. Per the germline V gene, CDR1 is SGHRS and CDR2 is YFSETQ. CDR3 size: 16 residues.

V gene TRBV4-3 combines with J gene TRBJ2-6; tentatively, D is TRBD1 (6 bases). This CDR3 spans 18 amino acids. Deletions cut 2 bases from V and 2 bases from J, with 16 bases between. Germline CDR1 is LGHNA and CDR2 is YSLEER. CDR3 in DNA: TGCGCCAGCAGCCAAATACTGGCAGGGGACGCTGGGGCCAACGTCCTGACTTTC. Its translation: CASSQILAGDAGANVLTF.

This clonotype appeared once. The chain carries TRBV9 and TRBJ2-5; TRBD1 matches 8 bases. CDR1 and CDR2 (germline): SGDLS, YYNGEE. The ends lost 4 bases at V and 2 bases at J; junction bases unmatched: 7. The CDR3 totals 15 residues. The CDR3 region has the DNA TGTGCCAGCAGCTTATTTGGACAGGGTCAAGAGACCCAGTACTTC. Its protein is CASSLFGQGQETQYF.

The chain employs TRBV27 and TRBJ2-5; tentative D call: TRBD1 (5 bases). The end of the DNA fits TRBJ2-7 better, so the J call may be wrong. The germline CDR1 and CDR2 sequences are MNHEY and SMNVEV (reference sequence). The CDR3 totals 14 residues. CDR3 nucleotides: TGTGCCAGCAGTTTATCACAAGGGGTGGGCGAGCAGTACTTC. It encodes CASSLSQGVGEQYF.

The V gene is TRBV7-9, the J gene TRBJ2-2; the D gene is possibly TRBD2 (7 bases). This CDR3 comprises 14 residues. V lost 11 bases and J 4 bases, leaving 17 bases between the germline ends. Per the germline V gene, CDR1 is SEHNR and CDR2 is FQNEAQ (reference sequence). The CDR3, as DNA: TGTGCCTCGAGCCGGGGGGCCAGCACCGGGGAGCTGTTTTTT. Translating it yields CASSRGASTGELFF.

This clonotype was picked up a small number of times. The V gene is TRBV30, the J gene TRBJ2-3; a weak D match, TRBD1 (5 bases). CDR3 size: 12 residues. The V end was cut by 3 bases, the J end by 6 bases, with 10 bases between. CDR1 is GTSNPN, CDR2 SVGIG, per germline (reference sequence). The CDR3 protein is CAWRFRADTQYF. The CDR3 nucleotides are TGTGCCTGGAGGTTCAGGGCCGATACGCAGTATTTT.

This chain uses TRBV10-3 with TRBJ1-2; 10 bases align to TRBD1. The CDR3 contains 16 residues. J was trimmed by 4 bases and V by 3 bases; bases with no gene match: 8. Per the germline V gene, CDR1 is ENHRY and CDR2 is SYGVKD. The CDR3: CAISEVPRTGGYGYTF. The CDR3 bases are TGTGCCATCAGTGAAGTTCCCCGGACAGGGGGCTATGGCTACACCTTC.

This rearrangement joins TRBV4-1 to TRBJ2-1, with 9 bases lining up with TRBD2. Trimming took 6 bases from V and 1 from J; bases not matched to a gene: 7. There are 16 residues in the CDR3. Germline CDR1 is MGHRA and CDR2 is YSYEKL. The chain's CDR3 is CASRPTSGASYNEQFF. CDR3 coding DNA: TGCGCCAGCAGGCCGACTAGCGGAGCTTCCTACAATGAGCAGTTCTTC.

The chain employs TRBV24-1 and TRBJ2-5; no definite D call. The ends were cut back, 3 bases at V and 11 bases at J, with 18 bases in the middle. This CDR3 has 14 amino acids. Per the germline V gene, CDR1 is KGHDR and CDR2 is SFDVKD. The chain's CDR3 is CATSDPQGYNEQYF. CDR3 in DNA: TGTGCCACCAGTGATCCCCAAGGGTACAATGAGCAGTACTTC.

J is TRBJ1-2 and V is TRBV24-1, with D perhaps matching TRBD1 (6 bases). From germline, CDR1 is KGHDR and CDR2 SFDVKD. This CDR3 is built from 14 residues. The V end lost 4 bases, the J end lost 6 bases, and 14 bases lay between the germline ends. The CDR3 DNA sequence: TGTGCCACCAGTGACTTTACAGGGAAACATGGCTACACCTTC. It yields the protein CATSDFTGKHGYTF.

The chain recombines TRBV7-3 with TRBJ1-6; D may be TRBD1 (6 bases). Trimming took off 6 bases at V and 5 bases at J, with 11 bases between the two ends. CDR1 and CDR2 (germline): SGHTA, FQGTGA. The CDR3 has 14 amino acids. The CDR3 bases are TGTGCCAGCAGTCGGGACAAGAATAATTCACCCCTCCACTTT. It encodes CASSRDKNNSPLHF.

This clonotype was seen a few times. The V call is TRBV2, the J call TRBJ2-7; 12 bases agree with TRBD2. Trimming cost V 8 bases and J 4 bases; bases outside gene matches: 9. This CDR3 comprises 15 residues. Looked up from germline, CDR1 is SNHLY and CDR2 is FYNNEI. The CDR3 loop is CASQLAGGKEYEQYF. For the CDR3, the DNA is TGTGCCAGCCAACTAGCGGGAGGTAAAGAGTACGAGCAGTACTTC.

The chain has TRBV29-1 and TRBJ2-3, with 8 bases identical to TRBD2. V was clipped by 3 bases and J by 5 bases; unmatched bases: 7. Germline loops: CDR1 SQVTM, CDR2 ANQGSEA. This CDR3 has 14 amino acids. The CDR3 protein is CSVDRLASGDTQYF. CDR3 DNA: TGCAGCGTTGATAGACTAGCGAGTGGAGATACGCAGTATTTT.

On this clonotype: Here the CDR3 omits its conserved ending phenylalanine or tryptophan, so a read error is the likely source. The CDR3 DNA reads TGTGCCAGCAGCTTAATCGGGTCGGGACCGAGTGCTGACGAGCAGTACTTA. Protein: CASSLIGSGPSADEQYL. The gene calls are TRBV7-2 and TRBJ2-7; D tentatively fits TRBD1 or TRBD2 (5 bases each). The germline V gene encodes CDR1 SGHTA and CDR2 FQGNSA. The CDR3 consists of 17 residues. V dropped 2 bases and J dropped 5 bases, with 22 bases sitting between them.

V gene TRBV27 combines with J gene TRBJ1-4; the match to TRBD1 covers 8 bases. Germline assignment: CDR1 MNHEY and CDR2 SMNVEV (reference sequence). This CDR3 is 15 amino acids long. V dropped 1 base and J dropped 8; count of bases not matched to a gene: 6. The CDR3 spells CASSLLGTGGEKLFF. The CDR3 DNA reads TGTGCCAGCAGTTTATTAGGGACAGGAGGGGAAAAACTGTTTTTT.

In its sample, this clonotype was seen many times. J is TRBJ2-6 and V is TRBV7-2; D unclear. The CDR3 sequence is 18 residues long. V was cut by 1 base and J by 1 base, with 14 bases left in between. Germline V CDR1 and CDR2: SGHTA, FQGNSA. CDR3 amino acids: CASSLVSRVRSGANVLTF. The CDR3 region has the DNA TGTGCCAGCAGCTTAGTTTCCCGGGTACGATCTGGGGCCAACGTCCTGACTTTC.

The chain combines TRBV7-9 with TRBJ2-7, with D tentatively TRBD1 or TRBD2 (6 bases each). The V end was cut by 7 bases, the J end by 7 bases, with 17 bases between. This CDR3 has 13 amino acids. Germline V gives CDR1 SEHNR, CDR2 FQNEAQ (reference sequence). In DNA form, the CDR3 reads TGTGCCAGCACCCAAGGAGGGGGTGGGGAGCAGTACTTC. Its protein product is CASTQGGGGEQYF.

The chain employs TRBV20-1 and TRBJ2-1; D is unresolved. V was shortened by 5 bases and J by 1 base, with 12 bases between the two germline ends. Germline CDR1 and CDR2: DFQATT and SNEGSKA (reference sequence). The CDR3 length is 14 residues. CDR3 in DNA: TGCAGTGCTCCCATACTAACATCCTACAATGAGCAGTTCTTC. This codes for CSAPILTSYNEQFF.

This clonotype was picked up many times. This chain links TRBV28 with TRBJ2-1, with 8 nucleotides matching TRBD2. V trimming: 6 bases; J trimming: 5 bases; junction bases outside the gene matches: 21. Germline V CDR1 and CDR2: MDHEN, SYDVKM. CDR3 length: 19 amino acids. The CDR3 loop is CASRPRAGLVRTRHNEQFF. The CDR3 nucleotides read TGTGCCAGCAGACCACGCGCGGGACTAGTAAGAACCAGACACAATGAGCAGTTCTTC.

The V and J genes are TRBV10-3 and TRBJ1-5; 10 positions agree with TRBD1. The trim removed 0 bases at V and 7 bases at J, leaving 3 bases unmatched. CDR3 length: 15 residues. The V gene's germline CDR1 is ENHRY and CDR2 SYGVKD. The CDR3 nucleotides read TGTGCCATCAGTGAGTCCGGGACAGGGGACCAGCCCCAGCATTTT. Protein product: CAISESGTGDQPQHF.

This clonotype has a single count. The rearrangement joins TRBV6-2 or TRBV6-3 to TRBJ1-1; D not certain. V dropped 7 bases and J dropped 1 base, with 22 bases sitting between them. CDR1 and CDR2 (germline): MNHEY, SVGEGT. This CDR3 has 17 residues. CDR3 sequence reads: CASTYSKLHLQNTEAFF. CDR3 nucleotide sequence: TGTGCCAGCACCTACAGTAAGCTACACCTTCAGAACACTGAAGCTTTCTTT.

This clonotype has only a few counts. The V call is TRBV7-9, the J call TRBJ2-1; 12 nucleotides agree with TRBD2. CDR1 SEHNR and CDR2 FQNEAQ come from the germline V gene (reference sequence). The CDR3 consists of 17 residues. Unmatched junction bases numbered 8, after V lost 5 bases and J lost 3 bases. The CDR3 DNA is TGTGCCAGCAGCCCAGGACTAGCGGGGCTGGACTACAATGAGCAGTTCTTC. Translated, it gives CASSPGLAGLDYNEQFF.

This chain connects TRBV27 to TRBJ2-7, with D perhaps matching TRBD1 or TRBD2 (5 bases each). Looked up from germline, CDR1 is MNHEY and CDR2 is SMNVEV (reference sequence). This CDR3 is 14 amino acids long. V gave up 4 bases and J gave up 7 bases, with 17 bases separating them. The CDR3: CASSYRTLYNEQYF. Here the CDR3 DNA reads TGTGCCAGCAGTTACAGGACTCTTTACAATGAGCAGTACTTC.

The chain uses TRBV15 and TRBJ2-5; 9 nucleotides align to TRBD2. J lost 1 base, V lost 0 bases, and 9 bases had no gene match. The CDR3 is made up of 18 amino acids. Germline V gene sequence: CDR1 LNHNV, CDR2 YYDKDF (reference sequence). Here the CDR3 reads CATSRDKSGRQIQETQYF. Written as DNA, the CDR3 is TGTGCCACCAGCAGAGATAAAAGCGGGAGGCAAATCCAAGAGACCCAGTACTTC.

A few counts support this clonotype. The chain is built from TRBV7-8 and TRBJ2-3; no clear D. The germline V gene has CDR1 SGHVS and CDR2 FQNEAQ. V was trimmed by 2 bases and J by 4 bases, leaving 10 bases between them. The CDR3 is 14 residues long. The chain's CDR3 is CASSLRWGPDTQYF. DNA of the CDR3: TGTGCCAGCAGCTTAAGATGGGGTCCAGATACGCAGTATTTT.

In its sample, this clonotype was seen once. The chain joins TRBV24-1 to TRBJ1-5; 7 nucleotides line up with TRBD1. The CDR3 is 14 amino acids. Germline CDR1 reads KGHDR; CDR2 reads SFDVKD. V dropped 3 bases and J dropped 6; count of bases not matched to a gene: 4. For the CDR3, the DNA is TGTGCCACCAGTGATGGACAGGCTGCTCAGCCCCAGCATTTT. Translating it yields CATSDGQAAQPQHF.

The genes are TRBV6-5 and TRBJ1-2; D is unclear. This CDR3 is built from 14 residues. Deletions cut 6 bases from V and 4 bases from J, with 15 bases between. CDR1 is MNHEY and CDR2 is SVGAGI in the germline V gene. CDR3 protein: CASSPPDRIYGYTF. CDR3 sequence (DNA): TGTGCCAGCAGCCCCCCAGATAGGATCTATGGCTACACCTTC.

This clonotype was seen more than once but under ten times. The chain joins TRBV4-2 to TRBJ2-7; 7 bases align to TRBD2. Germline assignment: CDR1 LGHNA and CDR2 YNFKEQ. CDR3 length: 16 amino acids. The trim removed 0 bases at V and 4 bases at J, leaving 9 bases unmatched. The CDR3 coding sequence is TGTGCCAGCAGCCAAGATAACGGGAGGTTAAAGTACGAGCAGTACTTC. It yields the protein CASSQDNGRLKYEQYF.

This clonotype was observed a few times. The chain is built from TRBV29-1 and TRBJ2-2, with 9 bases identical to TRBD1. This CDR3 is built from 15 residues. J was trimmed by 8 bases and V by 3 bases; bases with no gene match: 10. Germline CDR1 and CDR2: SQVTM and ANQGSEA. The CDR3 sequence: CSVDSGTGFRGELFF. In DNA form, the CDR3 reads TGCAGCGTTGACTCCGGGACAGGGTTTAGAGGGGAGCTGTTTTTT.

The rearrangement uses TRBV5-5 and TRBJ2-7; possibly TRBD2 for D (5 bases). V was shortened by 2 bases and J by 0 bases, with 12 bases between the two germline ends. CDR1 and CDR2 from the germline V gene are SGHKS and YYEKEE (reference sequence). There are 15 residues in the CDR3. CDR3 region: CASSLSLDNSYEQYF. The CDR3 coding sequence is TGTGCCAGCAGCTTATCACTAGACAACTCCTACGAGCAGTACTTC.